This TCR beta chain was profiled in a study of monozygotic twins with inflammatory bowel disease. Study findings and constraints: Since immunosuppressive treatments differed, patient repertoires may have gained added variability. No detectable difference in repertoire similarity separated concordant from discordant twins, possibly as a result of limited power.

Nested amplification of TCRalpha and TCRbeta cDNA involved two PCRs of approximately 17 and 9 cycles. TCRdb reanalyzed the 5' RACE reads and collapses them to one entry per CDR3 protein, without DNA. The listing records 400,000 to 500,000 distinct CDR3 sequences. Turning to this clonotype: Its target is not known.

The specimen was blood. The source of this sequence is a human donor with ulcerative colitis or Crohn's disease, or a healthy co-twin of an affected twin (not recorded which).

CDR3 region: CASSSGTSGPFTDTQYF. The V and J genes are TRBV5-4 and TRBJ2-3; the TCRdb call, TRBD2, lacks DNA for checking. This CDR3 is 17 amino acids long. In germline, CDR1 is SGHNT, CDR2 YYREEE (reference sequence).